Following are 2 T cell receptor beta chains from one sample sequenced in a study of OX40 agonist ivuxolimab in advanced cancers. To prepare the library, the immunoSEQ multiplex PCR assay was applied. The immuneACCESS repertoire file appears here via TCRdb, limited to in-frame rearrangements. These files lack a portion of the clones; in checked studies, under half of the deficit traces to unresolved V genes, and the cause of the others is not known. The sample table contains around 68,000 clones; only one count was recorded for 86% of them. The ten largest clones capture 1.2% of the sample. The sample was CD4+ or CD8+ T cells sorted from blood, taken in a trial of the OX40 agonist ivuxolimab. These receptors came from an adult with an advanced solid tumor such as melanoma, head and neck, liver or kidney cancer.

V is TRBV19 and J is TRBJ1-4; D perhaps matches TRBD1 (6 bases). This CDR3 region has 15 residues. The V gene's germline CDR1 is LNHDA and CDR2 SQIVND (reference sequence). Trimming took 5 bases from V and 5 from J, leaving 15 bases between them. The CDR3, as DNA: TGTGCCAGTAGTCCCGCGGACAGAGTGAATGAAAAACTGTTTTTT. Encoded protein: CASSPADRVNEKLFF.

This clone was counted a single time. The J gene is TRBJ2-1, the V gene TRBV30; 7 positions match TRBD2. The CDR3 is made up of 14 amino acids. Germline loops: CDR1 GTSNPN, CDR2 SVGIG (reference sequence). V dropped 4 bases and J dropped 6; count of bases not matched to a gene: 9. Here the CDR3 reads CAWTWREYVNEQFF. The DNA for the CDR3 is TGTGCCTGGACGTGGCGGGAGTACGTCAATGAGCAGTTCTTC.